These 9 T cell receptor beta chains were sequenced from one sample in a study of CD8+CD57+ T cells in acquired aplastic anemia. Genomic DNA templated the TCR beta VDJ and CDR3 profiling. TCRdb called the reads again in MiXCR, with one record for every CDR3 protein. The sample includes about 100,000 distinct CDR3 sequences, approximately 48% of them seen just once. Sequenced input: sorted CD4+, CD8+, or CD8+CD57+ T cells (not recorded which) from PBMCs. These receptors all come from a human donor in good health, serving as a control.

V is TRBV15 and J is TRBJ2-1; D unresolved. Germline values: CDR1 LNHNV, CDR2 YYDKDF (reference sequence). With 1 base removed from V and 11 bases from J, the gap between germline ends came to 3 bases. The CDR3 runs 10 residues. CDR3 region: CATSRVKQFF. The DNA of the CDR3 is TGTGCCACCAGCAGAGTAAAGCAGTTCTTC.

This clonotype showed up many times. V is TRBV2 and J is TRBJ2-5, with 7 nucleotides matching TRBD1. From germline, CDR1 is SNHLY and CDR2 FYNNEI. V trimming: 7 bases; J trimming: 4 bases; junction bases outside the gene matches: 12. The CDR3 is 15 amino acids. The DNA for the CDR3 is TGTGCCAGCATTGGGGGCGGGTACAGGGGAGAGACCCAGTACTTC. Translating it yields CASIGGGYRGETQYF.

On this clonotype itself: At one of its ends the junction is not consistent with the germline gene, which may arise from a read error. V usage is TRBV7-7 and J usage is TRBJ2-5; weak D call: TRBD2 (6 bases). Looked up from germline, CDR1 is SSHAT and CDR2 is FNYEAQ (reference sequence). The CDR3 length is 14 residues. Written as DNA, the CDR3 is TGTGCTAGCAGCCTAAGACGCGGGGAAGGGACCCAGTACTTC. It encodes CASSLRRGEGTQYF. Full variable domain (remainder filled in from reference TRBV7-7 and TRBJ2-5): GAGVSQSPRYKVTKRGQDVTLRCDPISSHATLYWYQQALGQGPEFLTYFNYEAQPDKSGLPSDRFSAERPEGSISTLTIQRTEQRDSAMYRCASSLRRGEGTQYFGPGTRLLVL.

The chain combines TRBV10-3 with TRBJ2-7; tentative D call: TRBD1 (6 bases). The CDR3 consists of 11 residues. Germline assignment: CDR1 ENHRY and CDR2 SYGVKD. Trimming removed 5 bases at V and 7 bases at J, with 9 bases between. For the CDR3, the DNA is TGTGCCATCAGTAAAGGACAGGAGCAGTACTTC. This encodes CAISKGQEQYF.

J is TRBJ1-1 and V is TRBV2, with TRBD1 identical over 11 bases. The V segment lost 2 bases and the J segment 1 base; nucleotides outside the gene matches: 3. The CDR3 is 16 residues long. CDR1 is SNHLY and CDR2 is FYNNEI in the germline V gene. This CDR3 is CASSEPGQGANTEAFF. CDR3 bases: TGTGCCAGCAGTGAACCCGGACAGGGGGCGAACACTGAAGCTTTCTTT.

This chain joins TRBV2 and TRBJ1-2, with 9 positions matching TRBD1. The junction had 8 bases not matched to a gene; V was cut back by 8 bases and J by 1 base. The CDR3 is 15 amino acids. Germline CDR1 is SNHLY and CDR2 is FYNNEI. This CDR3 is CASGVGQGFNYGYTF. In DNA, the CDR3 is TGTGCCAGCGGGGTCGGACAGGGGTTTAACTATGGCTACACCTTC.

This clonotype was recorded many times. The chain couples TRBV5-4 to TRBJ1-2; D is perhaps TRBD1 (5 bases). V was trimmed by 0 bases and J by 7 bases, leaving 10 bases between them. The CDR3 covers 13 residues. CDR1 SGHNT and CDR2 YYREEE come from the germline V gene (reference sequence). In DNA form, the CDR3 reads TGTGCCAGCAGCTTGGAAACAGGAGGTGGCTACACCTTC. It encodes CASSLETGGGYTF. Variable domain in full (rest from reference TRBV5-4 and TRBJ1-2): ETGVTQSPTHLIKTRGQQVTLRCSSQSGHNTVSWYQQALGQGPQFIFQYYREEENGRGNFPPRFSGLQFPNYSSELNVNALELDDSALYLCASSLETGGGYTFGSGTRLTVV.

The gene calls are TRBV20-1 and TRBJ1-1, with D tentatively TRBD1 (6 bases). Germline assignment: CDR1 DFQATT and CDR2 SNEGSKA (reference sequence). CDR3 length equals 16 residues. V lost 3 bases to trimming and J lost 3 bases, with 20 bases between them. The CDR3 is CSAREVRLGAHTEAFF. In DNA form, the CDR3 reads TGCAGTGCTAGGGAGGTCAGACTGGGGGCGCACACTGAAGCTTTCTTT.

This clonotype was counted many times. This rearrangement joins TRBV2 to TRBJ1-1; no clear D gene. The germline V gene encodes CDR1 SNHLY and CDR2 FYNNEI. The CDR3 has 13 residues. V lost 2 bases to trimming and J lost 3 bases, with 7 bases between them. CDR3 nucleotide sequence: TGTGCCAGCAGTGAAATGGCATACACTGAAGCTTTCTTT. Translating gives CASSEMAYTEAFF.